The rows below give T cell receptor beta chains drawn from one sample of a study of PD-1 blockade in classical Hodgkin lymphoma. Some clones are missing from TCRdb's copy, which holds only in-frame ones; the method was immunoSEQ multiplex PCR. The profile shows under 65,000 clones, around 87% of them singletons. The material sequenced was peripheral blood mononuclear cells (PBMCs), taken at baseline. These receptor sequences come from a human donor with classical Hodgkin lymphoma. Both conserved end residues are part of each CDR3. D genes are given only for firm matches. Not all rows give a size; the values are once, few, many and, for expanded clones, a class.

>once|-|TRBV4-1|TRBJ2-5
TGCGCCAGCAGCCAAGAGGTTCTAGCAAAGACCCAGTACTTC
CASSQEVLAKTQYF
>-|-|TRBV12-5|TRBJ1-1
TGTGCTAGTGGTTCAGCATCCCTGGGACACTTGAACACTGAAGCTTTCTTT
CASGSASLGHLNTEAFF
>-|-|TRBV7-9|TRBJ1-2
TGTGCCAGCAGCCCTGATCATTTAATGGCCCCACGGGACGGCTACACCTTC
CASSPDHLMAPRDGYTF
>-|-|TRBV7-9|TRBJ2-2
TGTGCCAGCGATCCACGGGGGACCGGGGAGCTGTTTTTT
CASDPRGTGELFF
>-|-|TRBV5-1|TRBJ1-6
TGCGCCAGCAGCCCGCAGGGCACTTATAATTCACCCCTCCACTTT
CASSPQGTYNSPLHF
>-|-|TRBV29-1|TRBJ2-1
TGCAGCGTTGATCAGGCTCGCAGGGACCGCAATGAGCAGTTCTTC
CSVDQARRDRNEQFF
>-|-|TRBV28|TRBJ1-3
TGTGCCAGCAGAACCCGGGCAAACACCATATATTTT
CASRTRANTIYF
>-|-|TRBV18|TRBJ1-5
TGTGCCAGCTCACGAGGACGGAATCAGCCCCAGCATTTT
CASSRGRNQPQHF
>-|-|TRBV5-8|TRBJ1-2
TGTGCCAGCAGCTTGGGGGGACTCCGAACCTACACCTTC
CASSLGGLRTYTF
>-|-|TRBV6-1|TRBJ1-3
TGTGCCAGCAGTGAAAGGGGGTCTGGAAACACCATATATTTT
CASSERGSGNTIYF
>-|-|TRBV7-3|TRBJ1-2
TGTGCCACCTCCATCGGGGGGATAGGCTACACCTTC
CATSIGGIGYTF
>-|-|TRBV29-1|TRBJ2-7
TGCAGCGTTGAAGTCATACAGGGGGGGTGGGAGCAGTACTTC
CSVEVIQGGWEQYF
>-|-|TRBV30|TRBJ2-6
TGTGCCTGGGAGACAGGTTTTGGAGCCAACGTCCTGACTTTC
CAWETGFGANVLTF
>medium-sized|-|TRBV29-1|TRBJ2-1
TGCAGCGTTGAAGATCTGGAGCGACGCCTAAATGAGCAGTTCTTC
CSVEDLERRLNEQFF
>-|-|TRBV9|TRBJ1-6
TGTGCCAGTGGGGGTTCACCCCTCCACTTT
CASGGSPLHF
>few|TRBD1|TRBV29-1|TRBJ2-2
TGCAGCGTTTCCCGGGACAGGGCATCCTACACCGGGGAGCTGTTTTTT
CSVSRDRASYTGELFF
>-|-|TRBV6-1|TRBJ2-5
TGTGCAGGGGTTGAAGAGACCCAGTACTTC
CAGVEETQYF
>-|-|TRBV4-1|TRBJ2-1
TGCGCCAGCAGCCTGCCTCCGGGGGGCGGCTACAATGAGCAGTTCTTC
CASSLPPGGGYNEQFF
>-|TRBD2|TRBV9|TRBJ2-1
TGTGCCAGCAGCCTCGTGAGTAGCGGGGTTCTGGATGAGCAGTTCTTC
CASSLVSSGVLDEQFF
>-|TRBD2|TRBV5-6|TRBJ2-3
TGTGCCAGCAGCTGGACTAGCATGGATACGCAGTATTTT
CASSWTSMDTQYF
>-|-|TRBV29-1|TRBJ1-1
TGCAGCGCCTCCCCATTCATTGGTGGCACTGAAGCTTTCTTT
CSASPFIGGTEAFF
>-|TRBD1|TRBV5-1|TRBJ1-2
TGCGCCAGCAGCACGGACAGGGCGGATGGCTACACCTTC
CASSTDRADGYTF
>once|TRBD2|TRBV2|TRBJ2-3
TGTGCCAGCAGCGCTTTTGGTCTTAGCGGGGCCCTCACAGATACGCAGTATTTT
CASSAFGLSGALTDTQYF
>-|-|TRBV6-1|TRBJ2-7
TGTGCCAGCAGTGAACAGCACTACGAGCAGTACTTC
CASSEQHYEQYF
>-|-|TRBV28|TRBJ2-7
TGTGCCAGCAGTTCTGTCAGGGGAATCACCTACGAGCAGTACTTC
CASSSVRGITYEQYF
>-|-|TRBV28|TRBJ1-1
TGTGCCAGCTGCCAGGAGACTGAAGCTTTCTTT
CASCQETEAFF
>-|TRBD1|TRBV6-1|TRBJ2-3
TGTGCCAGCAGTGACCGACAGGGGACGATTCAACATAGCGGCACAGATACGCAGTATTTT
CASSDRQGTIQHSGTDTQYF
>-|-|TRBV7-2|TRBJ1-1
TGTGCCAGCAGCTTACGTTTTCGGGGGAACACTGAAGCTTTCTTT
CASSLRFRGNTEAFF
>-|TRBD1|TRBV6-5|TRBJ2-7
TGTGCCAGCAGTTACGGGACAGGGGGAGGGTACGAGCAGTACTTC
CASSYGTGGGYEQYF
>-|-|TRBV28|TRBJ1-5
TGTGCCAGCAGCCCGGTCGAGGGTTGGGTAGGCCAGCCCCAGCATTTT
CASSPVEGWVGQPQHF
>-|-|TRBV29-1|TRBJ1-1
TGCAGCGTTGGCCAGAACACTGAAGCTTTCTTT
CSVGQNTEAFF
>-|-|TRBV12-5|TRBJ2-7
TGTGCTAGTGGTTTGGGGGCTTACGAGCAGTACTTC
CASGLGAYEQYF
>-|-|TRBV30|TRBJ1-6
TGTGCCTGGAGTCCCGGGAGCTCCTATAATTCACCCCTCCACTTT
CAWSPGSSYNSPLHF
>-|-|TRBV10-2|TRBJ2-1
TGCGCCACTTCTACTCTGAGTGGGGGAGCAGGGTATGAGCAGTTCTTC
CATSTLSGGAGYEQFF
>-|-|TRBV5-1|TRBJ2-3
TGCGCCAGCAGCTTGGACGGGAATACGCAGTATTTT
CASSLDGNTQYF
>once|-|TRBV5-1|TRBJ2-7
TGCGCCAGCAGCCCAGGGATTCCGTCCTACGAGCAGTACTTC
CASSPGIPSYEQYF
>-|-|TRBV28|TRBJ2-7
TGTGCCAGCAGTTGGCCAGTCCCCTACGAGCAGTACTTC
CASSWPVPYEQYF
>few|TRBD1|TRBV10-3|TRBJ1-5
TGTGCATCCTCCCGGGACAGGGGGGATCAGCCCCAGCATTTT
CASSRDRGDQPQHF
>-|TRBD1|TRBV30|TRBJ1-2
TGTGCCCGCTTTACAGGGGGAGGTGGCTACACCTTC
CARFTGGGGYTF
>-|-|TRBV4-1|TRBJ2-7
TGCGCCAGCAGCCTCGCCCCACAGGGACTCTCCTACGAGCAGTACTTC
CASSLAPQGLSYEQYF
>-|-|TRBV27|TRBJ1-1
TGTGCCAGCACCCTAAGTGGGGGAGGCACTGAAGCTTTCTTT
CASTLSGGGTEAFF
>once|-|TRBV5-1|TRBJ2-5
TGCGCCAGCAGCCGCCTAGACCCCGGGGGAGGGACCCAGTACTTC
CASSRLDPGGGTQYF
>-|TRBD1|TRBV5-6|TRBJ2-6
TGTGCCAGCAGCTTGGGACAGGGGGGCTCTGGGGCCAACGTCCTGACTTTC
CASSLGQGGSGANVLTF
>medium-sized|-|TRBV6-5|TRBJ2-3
TGTGCCAGCAGTTACTCGACGGCAGATACGCAGTATTTT
CASSYSTADTQYF
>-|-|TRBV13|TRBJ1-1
TGTGCCAGCAGCTTGAGAATCACTGAAGCTTTCTTT
CASSLRITEAFF
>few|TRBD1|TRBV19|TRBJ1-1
TGTGCCAGTAGTTGGACAGGGGGCGACGGCACTGAAGCTTTCTTT
CASSWTGGDGTEAFF
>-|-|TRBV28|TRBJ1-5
TGTGCCAGCAGCGTAGGGGTTCAGCCCCAGCATTTT
CASSVGVQPQHF
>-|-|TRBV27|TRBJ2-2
TGTGCCAGCACCCAACTCGGACAGCTGAGCACCGGGGAGCTGTTTTTT
CASTQLGQLSTGELFF
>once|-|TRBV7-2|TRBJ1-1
TGTGCCAGCAGCTTAGCGCTGGGCCCAGCTGAAGCTTTCTTT
CASSLALGPAEAFF
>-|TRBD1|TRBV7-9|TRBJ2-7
TGTGCCAGCAGCCCTACGATTCAGGGGGTCAACGAGCAGTACTTC
CASSPTIQGVNEQYF
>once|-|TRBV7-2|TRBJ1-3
TGTGCCAGCAGCTTCCCAGGAAACACCATATATTTT
CASSFPGNTIYF